The 9 T cell receptor beta chains in this list originate from one sample, sequenced in a study of T cells of healthy individuals. TCRdb re-derived calls from the 5' RACE reads in MiXCR, one entry per CDR3 protein. Here the sample spans approximately 100,000 distinct CDR3 sequences, 17% being singletons. These receptors were taken from a human donor in good health.

Only a few counts were recorded for this clonotype. This CDR3 reads CASSPQRDPYEQYF. For the CDR3, the DNA is TGTGCCAGCAGCCCCCAGCGGGACCCATACGAGCAGTACTTC. The chain links TRBV7-9 to TRBJ2-7, with 7 bases aligning to TRBD2. The V and J ends lost 5 bases and 4 bases, in that order; junction bases with no gene match: 8. This CDR3 has 14 amino acids. CDR1 and CDR2 from the germline V gene are SEHNR and FQNEAQ (reference sequence).

This clonotype was found a few times. The gene calls are TRBV6-1 and TRBJ2-3, with TRBD2 as a possible D gene (7 bases). The germline CDR1 and CDR2 sequences are MNHNS and SASEGT. The CDR3 runs to 18 residues. Trimming cost V 2 bases and J 4 bases, with 22 bases left between them. This CDR3 is CASSERGIVGGRPDTQYF. The CDR3 DNA reads as TGTGCCAGCAGTGAAAGGGGGATAGTGGGAGGGCGCCCAGATACGCAGTATTTT.

This chain links TRBV24-1 with TRBJ2-6; TRBD1 might be the D (6 bases). The germline V gene encodes CDR1 KGHDR and CDR2 SFDVKD. The CDR3 is 18 amino acids. V was pared by 4 bases and J by 2 bases, with 17 bases between. In nucleotides, the CDR3 is TGTGCCACCAGTGAATCTGGCAGGGGATTCGCTGGGGCCAACGTCCTGACTTTC. Residues: CATSESGRGFAGANVLTF.

In the case of this clonotype: Compared with germline, one end of the junction differs, possibly owing to a read error. The chain links TRBV5-1 to TRBJ1-1; tentative D call: TRBD1 (5 bases). This CDR3 contains 14 residues. Per germline, CDR1 SGHRS and CDR2 YFSETQ. In DNA form, the CDR3 reads TGCGCCAGCAGCTCGACAGACATGAACACTGAAGCTTCCTTT. Its translation: CASSSTDMNTEASF.

This clonotype was picked up one time. Sequence at one end of the junction differs from germline and may be a read error. The V gene is TRBV27, the J gene TRBJ1-1; 9 bases are a match to TRBD1. CDR3 length: 13 amino acids. Looked up from germline, CDR1 is MNHEY and CDR2 is SMNVEV (reference sequence). This chain's CDR3 is CASSLRGQGESFF. CDR3 bases: TGTGCCAGCAGCCTGAGGGGACAGGGTGAATCTTTCTTT.

This clonotype was found a few times. The V call is TRBV3-1, the J call TRBJ2-3; possible D gene TRBD2, 5 bases. V was cut by 4 bases and J by 2 bases, with 13 bases left in between. CDR1 is LGHDT, CDR2 YNNKEL, per germline (reference sequence). This CDR3 contains 15 residues. CDR3 bases: TGTGCCAGCAGCCTAGGACTGGCGGTCACAGATACGCAGTATTTT. It is translated as CASSLGLAVTDTQYF.

This clonotype appeared a few times. This chain uses TRBV20-1 with TRBJ1-2, with unresolved D. This CDR3 is built from 13 residues. From germline, CDR1 is DFQATT and CDR2 SNEGSKA (reference sequence). V lost 0 bases, J lost 8 bases, and 13 bases lay in between. The CDR3 bases are TGCAGTGCTAGAGACGGGAGTCGTCGCGGCTACACCTTC. It specifies CSARDGSRRGYTF.

The chain links TRBV20-1 to TRBJ2-3, with D uncertain. The V gene lost 7 bases and the J gene lost 1 base, with 18 bases spanning the gap. The CDR3 runs to 15 residues. Germline CDR1 reads DFQATT; CDR2 reads SNEGSKA (reference sequence). Here the CDR3 DNA reads TGCAGTGTGCTGGCTGTGACCTCCGGCACAGATACGCAGTATTTT. Encoded protein: CSVLAVTSGTDTQYF.

In its sample, this clonotype was seen a few times. The chain is built from TRBV18 and TRBJ2-1; 7 bases align to TRBD1. The junction had 7 bases not matched to a gene; V was cut back by 5 bases and J by 9 bases. CDR3 length: 13 residues. CDR1 is KGHSH and CDR2 is LQKENI in the germline V gene. CDR3 sequence (DNA): TGTGCCAGCTCAGACGACAGGGACGGTGAGCAGTTCTTC. This encodes CASSDDRDGEQFF.